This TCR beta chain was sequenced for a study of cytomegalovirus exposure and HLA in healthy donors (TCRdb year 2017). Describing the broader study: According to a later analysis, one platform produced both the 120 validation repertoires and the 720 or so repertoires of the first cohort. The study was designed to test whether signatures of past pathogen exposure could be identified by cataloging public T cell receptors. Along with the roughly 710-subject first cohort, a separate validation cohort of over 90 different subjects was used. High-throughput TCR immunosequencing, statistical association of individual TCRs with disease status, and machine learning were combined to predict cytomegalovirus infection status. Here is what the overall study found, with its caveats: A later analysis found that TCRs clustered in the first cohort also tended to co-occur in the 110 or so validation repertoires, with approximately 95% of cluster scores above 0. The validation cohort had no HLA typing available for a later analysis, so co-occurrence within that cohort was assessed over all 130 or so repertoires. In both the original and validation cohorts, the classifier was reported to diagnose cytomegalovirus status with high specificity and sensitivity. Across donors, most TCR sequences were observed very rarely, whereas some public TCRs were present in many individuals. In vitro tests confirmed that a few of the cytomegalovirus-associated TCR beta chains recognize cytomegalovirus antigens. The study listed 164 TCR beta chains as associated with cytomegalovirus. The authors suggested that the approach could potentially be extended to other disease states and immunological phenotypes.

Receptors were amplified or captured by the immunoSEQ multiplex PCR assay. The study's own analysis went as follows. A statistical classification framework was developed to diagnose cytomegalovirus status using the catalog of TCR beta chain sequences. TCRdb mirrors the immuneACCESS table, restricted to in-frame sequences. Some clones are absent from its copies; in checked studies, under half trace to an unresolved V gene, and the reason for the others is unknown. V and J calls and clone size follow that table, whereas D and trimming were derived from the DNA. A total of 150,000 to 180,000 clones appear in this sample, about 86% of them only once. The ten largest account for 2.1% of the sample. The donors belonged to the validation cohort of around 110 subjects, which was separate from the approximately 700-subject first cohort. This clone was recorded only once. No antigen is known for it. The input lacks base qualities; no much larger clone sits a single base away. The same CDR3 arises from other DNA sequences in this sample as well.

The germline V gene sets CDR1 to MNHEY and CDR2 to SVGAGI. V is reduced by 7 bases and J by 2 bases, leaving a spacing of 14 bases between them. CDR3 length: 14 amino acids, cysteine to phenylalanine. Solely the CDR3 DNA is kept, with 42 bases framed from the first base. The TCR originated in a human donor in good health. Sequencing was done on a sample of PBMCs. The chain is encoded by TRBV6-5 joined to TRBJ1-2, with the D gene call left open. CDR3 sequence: CASTPLGGNYGYTF. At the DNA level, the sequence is TGTGCCAGCACCCCATTGGGAGGAAACTATGGCTACACCTTC.